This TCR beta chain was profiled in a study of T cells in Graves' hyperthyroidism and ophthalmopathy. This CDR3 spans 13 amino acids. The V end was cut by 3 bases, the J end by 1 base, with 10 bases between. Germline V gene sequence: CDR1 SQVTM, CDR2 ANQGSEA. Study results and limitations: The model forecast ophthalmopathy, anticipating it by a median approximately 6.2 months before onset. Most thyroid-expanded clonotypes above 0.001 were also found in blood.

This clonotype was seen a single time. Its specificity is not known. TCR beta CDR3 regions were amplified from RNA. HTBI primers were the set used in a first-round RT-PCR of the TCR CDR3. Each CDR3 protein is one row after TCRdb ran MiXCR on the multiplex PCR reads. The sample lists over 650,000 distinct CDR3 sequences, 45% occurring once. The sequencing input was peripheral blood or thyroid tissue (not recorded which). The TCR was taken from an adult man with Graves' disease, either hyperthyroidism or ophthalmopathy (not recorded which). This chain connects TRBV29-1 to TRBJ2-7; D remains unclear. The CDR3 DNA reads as TGCAGCGTTGACCTCCGGTGGTCCTACGAGCAGTACTTC. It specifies CSVDLRWSYEQYF.